This T cell receptor (beta chain) derives from a study of blood T cells in healthy people across ages. In the study overall: Every two T cells gave about one barcoded beta molecule via template switching.

A second PCR, run for about 7 to 12 cycles, used a sample-barcoded 5' primer plus a J-beta primer mix. One entry per CDR3 protein results from TCRdb running MiXCR on the 5' RACE reads. This table holds hundreds of thousands of distinct CDR3 sequences, approximately 40% found once. The study's findings and limits: Higher diversity, along with more naive CD4+ cells, distinguished long-lived donors from aged donors.

There are 14 residues in the CDR3. V dropped 0 bases and J dropped 6; count of bases not matched to a gene: 3. Germline assignment: CDR1 GTSNPN and CDR2 SVGIG (reference sequence). A remark on this clonotype: Its specificity is unknown.

The rearrangement uses TRBV30 and TRBJ2-7; 12 bases map to TRBD1. Sequencing was done on a sample of blood. This sequence originates from a man older than 75 in good health. As DNA, the CDR3 is TGTGCCTGGAGTGTAGGGACAGGGGGCATCGAGCAGTACTTC. Protein sequence: CAWSVGTGGIEQYF.